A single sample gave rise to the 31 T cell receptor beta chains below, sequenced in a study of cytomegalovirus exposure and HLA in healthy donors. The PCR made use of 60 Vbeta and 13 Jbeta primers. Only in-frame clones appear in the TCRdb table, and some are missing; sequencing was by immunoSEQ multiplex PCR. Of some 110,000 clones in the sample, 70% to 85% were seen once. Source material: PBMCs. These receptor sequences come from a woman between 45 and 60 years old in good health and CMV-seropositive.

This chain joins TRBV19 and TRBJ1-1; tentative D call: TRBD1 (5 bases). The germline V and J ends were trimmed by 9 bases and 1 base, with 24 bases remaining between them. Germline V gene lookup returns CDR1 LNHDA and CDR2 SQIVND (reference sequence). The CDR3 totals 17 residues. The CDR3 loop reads CASNTNRQQQTNTEAFF. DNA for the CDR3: TGTGCCAGCAACACCAATCGACAGCAACAGACGAACACTGAAGCTTTCTTT.

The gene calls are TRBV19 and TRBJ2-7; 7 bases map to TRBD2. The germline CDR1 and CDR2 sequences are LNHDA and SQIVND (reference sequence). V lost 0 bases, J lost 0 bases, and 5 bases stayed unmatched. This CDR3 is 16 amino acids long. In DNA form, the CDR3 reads TGTGCCAGTAGTATAGATGGGGACTATTTCTCCTACGAGCAGTACTTC. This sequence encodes CASSIDGDYFSYEQYF.

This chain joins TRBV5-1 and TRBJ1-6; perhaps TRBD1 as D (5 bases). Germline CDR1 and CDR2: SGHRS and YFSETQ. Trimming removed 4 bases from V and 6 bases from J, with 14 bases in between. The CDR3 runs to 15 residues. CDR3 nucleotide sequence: TGCGCCAGCAGCCTTCGACAGAGTACTAATTCACCCCTCCACTTT. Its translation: CASSLRQSTNSPLHF.

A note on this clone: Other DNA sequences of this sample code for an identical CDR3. The CDR3 DNA sequence: TGTGCCAGCAGCCTACAGGGACAGTTGAACACTGAAGCTTTCTTT. Residues: CASSLQGQLNTEAFF. The rearrangement links TRBV7-9 to TRBJ1-1, with TRBD1 identical over 7 bases. The junction had 6 bases not matched to a gene; V was cut back by 5 bases and J by 0 bases. The CDR3 runs 15 residues. Germline CDR1 is SEHNR and CDR2 is FQNEAQ (reference sequence).

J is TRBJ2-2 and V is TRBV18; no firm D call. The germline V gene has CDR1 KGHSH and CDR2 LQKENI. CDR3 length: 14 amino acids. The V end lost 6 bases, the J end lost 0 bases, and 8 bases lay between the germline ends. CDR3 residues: CASSPRANTGELFF. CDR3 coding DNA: TGTGCCAGCTCCCCCCGGGCGAACACCGGGGAGCTGTTTTTT.

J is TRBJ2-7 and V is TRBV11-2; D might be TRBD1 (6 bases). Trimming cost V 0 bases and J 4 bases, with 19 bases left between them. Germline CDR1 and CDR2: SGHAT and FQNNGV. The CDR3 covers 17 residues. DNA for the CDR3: TGTGCCAGCAGCTTAGATGGAACAGGGCAGGCGCGGTACGAGCAGTACTTC. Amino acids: CASSLDGTGQARYEQYF.

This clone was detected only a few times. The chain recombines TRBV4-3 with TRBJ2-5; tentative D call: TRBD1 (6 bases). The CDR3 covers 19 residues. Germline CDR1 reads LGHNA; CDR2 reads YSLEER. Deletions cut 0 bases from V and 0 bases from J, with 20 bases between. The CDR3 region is CASSQDVQTPGEYQETQYF. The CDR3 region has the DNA TGCGCCAGCAGCCAAGATGTGCAGACCCCAGGGGAGTACCAAGAGACCCAGTACTTC.

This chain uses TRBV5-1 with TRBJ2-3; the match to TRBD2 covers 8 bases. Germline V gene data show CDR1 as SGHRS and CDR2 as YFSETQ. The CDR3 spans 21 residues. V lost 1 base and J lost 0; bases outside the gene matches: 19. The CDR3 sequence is CASSLQVGFLDGGASTDTQYF. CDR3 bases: TGCGCCAGCAGCTTGCAAGTGGGCTTCTTAGACGGGGGGGCTAGCACAGATACGCAGTATTTT.

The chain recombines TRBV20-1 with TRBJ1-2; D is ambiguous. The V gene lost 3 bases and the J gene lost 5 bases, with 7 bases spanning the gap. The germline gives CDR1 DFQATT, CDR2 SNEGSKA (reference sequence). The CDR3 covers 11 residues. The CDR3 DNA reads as TGCAGTGCTAGTGCGGGTTATGGCTACACCTTC. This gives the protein CSASAGYGYTF.

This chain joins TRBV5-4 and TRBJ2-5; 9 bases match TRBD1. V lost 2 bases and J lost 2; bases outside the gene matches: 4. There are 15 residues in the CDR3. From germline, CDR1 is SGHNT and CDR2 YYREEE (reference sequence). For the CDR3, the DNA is TGTGCCAGCAGCTTTCGGACAGGGGCACAAGAGACCCAGTACTTC. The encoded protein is CASSFRTGAQETQYF.

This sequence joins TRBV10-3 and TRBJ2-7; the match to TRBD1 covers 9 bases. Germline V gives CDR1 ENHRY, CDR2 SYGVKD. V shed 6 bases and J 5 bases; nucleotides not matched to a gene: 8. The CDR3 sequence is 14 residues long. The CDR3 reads CAIRGQGPRDEQYF. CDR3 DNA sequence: TGTGCCATCAGAGGACAGGGGCCCAGGGACGAGCAGTACTTC.

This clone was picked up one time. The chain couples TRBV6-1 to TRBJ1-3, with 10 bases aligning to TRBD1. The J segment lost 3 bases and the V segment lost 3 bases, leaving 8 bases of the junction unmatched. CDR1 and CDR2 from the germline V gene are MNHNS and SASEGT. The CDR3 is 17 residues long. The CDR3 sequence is CASSERDRGWSGNTIYF. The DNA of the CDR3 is TGTGCCAGCAGTGAGCGGGACAGGGGTTGGAGTGGAAACACCATATATTTT.

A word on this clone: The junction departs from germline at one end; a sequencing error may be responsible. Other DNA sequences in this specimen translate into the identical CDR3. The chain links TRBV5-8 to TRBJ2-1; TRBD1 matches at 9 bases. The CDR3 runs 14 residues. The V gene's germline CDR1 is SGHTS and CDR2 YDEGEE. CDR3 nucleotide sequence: TGTGCCAGCAGCCGGGGACAGGGTATAGGTGAGCAATTCTTC. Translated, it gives CASSRGQGIGEQFF.

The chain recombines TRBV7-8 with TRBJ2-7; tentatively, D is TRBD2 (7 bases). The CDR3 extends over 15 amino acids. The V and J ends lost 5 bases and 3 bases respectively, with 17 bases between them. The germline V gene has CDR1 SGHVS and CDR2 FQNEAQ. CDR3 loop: CASSPRGGALYEQYF. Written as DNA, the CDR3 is TGTGCCAGCAGCCCGCGTGGGGGGGCTCTCTACGAGCAGTACTTC.

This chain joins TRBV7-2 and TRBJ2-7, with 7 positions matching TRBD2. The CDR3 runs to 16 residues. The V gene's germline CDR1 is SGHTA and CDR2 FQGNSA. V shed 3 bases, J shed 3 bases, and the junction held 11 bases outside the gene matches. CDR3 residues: CASSFGPGRANYEQYF. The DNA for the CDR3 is TGTGCCAGCAGCTTTGGGCCGGGGAGGGCCAACTACGAGCAGTACTTC.

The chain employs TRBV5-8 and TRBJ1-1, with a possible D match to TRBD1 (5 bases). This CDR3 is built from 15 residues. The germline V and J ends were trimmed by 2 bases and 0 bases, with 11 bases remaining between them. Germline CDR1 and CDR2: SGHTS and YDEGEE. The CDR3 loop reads CASSLYRTLNTEAFF. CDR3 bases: TGTGCCAGCAGCTTATACAGGACGTTGAACACTGAAGCTTTCTTT. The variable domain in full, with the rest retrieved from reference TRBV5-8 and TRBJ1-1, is EAGVTQSPTHLIKTRGQQATLRCSPISGHTSVYWYQQALGLGLQFLLWYDEGEERNRGNFPPRFSGRQFPNYSSELNVNALELEDSALYLCASSLYRTLNTEAFFGQGTRLTVV.

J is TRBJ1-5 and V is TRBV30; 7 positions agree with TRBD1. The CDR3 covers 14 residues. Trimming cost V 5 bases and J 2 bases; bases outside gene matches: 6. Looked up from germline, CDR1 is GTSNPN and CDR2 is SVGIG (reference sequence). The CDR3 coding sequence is TGTGCCTGGGCCCCCGGGACAGGCAATCAGCCCCAGCATTTT. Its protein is CAWAPGTGNQPQHF.

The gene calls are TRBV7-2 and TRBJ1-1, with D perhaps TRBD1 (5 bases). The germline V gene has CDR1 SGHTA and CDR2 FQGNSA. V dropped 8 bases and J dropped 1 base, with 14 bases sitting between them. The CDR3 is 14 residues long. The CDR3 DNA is TGTGCCAGCGCACATGGGGGGGGGAACACTGAAGCTTTCTTT. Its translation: CASAHGGGNTEAFF.

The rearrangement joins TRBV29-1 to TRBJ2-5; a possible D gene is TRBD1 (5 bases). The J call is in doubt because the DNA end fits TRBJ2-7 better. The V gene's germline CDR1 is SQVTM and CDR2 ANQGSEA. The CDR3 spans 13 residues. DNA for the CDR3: TGCAGCGTTGCCCGCCAGGGAAGTTACGAGCAGTACTTC. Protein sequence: CSVARQGSYEQYF.

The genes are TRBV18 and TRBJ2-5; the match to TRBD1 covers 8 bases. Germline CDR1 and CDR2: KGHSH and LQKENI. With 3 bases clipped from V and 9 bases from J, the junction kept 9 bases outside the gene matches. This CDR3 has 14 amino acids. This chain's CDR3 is CASSPTGTGSPQYF. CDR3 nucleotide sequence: TGTGCCAGCTCACCCACCGGGACAGGCTCGCCCCAGTACTTC.

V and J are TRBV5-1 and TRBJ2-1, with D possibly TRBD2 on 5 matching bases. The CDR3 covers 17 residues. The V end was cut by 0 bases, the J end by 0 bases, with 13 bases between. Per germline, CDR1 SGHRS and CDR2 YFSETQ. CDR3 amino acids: CASSLGFGGTSYNEQFF. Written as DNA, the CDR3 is TGCGCCAGCAGCTTGGGGTTTGGAGGTACCTCCTACAATGAGCAGTTCTTC.

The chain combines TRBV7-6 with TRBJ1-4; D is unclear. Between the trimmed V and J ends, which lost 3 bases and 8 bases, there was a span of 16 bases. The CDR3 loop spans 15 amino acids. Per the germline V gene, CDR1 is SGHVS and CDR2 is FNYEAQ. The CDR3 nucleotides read TGTGCCAGCAGCTTGGACTACAGCCAGCCGGAAAAACTGTTTTTT. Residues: CASSLDYSQPEKLFF.

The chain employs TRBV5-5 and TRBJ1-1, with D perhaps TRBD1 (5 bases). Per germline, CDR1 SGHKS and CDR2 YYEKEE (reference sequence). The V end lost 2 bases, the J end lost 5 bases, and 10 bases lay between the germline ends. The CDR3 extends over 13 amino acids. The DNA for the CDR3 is TGTGCCAGCAGCTTCGACAGTCGAACTGAAGCTTTCTTT. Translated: CASSFDSRTEAFF.

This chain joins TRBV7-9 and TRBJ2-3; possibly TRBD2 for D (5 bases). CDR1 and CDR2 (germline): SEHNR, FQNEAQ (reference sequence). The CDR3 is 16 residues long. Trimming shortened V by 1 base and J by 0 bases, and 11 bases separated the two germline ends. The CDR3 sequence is CASSLGARTSTDTQYF. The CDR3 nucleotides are TGTGCCAGCAGCTTAGGGGCGAGGACTAGCACAGATACGCAGTATTTT.

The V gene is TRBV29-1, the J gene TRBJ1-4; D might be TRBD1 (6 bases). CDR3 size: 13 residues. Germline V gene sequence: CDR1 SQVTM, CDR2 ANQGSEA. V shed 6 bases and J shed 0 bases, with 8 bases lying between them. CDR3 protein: CSVTGSTNEKLFF. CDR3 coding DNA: TGCAGCGTCACAGGGTCAACTAATGAAAAACTGTTTTTT. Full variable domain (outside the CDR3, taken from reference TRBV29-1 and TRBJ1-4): SAVISQKPSRDICQRGTSLTIQCQVDSQVTMMFWYRQQPGQSLTLIATANQGSEATYESGFVIDKFPISRPNLTFSTLTVSNMSPEDSSIYLCSVTGSTNEKLFFGSGTQLSVL.

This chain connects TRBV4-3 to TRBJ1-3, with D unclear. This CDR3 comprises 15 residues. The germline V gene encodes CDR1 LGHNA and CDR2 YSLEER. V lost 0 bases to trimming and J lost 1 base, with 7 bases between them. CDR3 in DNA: TGCGCCAGCAGCCAAGACCGGACTTCTGGAAACACCATATATTTT. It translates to CASSQDRTSGNTIYF.

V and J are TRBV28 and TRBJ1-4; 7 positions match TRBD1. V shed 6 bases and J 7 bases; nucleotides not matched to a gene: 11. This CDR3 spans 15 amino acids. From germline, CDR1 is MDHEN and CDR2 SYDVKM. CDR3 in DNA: TGTGCCAGCAGACCCGTCGAGGGGGCATTTGAAAAACTGTTTTTT. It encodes CASRPVEGAFEKLFF.

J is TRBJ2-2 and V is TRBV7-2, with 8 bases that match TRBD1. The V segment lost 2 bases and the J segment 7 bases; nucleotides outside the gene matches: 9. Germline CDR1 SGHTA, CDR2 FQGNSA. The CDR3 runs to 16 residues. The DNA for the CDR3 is TGTGCCAGCAGCTTAACTATAGCACAGGGGGACGGGGAGCTGTTTTTT. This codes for CASSLTIAQGDGELFF.

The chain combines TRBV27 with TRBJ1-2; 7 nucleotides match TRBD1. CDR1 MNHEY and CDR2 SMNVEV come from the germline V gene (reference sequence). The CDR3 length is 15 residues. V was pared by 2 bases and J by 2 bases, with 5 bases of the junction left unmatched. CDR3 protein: CASSLSSRGNYGYTF. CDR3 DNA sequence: TGTGCCAGCAGTTTAAGTTCCAGGGGGAACTATGGCTACACCTTC.

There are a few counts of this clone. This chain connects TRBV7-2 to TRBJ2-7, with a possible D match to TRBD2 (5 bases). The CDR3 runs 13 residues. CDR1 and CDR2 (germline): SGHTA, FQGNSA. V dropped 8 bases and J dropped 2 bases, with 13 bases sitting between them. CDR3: CASSPTNTYEQYF. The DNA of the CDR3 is TGTGCCAGCTCCCCGACTAACACCTACGAGCAGTACTTC.

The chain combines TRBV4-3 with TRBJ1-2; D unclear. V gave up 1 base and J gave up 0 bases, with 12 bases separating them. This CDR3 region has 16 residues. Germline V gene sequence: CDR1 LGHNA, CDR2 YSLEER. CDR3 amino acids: CASSQVTWAANYGYTF. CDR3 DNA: TGCGCCAGCAGCCAAGTAACTTGGGCTGCTAACTATGGCTACACCTTC.